This record looks at one TCR beta chain sequence and its context. What it binds is unknown. Trimming pared 0 bases from V and 0 bases from J, leaving 12 bases between. The CDR3 spans 17 residues. Germline V gene data show CDR1 as LGHNA and CDR2 as YSLEER. This entry belongs to a study of Ad26.COV2.S vaccination and SARS-CoV-2 variants. Background on the study: By the intramuscular route, Ad26.COV2.S was given once, or twice 56 days apart. Whole-study findings and limits: Compared with placebo recipients, vaccine recipients had higher spike-specific TCR breadth.

The treatment denotes: some 20 received Ad26.COV2.S at low or high dose, single or two shots; 5 received placebo; per-sample allocation not given. The investigators took samples on day 63 after the first vaccine or placebo injection. Libraries were prepared by immunoSEQ multiplex PCR; TCRdb keeps only in-frame clonotypes and omits some of them. The sample contains some 240,000 clones, roughly 85% of which appear only once. The V and J genes are TRBV4-3 and TRBJ1-3; the D gene is possibly TRBD1 (5 bases). Sample: peripheral blood, taken in a trial of Ad26.COV2.S vaccine versus placebo. This sequence originates from a person between 18 and 59 years old who received the Ad26.COV2.S COVID-19 vaccine or a placebo. In nucleotides, the CDR3 is TGCGCCAGCAGCCAAGATCGTGCAGGGAGCTCTGGAAACACCATATATTTT. The encoded protein is CASSQDRAGSSGNTIYF.